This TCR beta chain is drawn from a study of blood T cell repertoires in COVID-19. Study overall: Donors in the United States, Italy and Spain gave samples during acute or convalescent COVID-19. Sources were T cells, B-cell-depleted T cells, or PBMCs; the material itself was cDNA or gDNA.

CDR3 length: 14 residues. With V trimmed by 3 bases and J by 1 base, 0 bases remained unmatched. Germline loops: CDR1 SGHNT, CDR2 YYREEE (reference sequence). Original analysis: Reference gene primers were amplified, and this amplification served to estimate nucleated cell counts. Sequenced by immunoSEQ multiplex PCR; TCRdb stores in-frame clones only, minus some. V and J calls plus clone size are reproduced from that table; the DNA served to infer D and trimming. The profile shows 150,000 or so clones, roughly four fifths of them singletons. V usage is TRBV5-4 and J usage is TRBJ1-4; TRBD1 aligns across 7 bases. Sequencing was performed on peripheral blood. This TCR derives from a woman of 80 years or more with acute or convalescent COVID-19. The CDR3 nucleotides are TGTGCCAGCAGCTCAGGGGGAACTAATGAAAAACTGTTTTTT. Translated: CASSSGGTNEKLFF.